The T cell receptor (beta chain) under discussion was sequenced for a study of shared clonotypes between healthy human individuals. Overall study: Donors had three CD4 naive, three CD4 memory, two CD8 naive and one CD8 memory plate apiece.

V lost 4 bases to trimming and J lost 6 bases; unmatched junction nucleotides: 3. The CDR3 sequence is 15 residues long. Looked up from germline, CDR1 is SGHTA and CDR2 is FQGTGA. The assay was immunoSEQ multiplex PCR, and TCRdb's table has in-frame clones only and misses some. This table holds 1,100,000 or so clones, around 78% found once. Sequenced sample: memory CD4+ T cells from PBMCs. Noted subset: CD45RA-negative fraction. This rearrangement joins TRBV7-3 to TRBJ2-1, with 13 bases fitting TRBD2. The clonotype originates from a man between 18 and 35 years old in good health. Some clones in this sample may be carry-over from other donors' samples. The CDR3 here is CASSWTSGRTNEQFF. In nucleotides, the CDR3 is TGTGCCAGCAGCTGGACTAGCGGGAGAACCAATGAGCAGTTCTTC.